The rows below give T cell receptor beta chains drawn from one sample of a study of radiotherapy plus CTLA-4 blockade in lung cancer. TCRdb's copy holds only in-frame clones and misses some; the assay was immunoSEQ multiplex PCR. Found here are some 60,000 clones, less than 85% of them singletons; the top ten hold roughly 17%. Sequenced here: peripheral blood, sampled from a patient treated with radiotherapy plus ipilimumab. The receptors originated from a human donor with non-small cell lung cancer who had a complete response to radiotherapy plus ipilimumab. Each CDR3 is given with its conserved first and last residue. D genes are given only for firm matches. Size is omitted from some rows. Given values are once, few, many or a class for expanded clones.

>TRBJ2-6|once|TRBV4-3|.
CASSQDGAVQYSGANVLTF
TGCGCCAGCAGCCAAGATGGGGCAGTGCAGTACTCCGGGGCCAACGTCCTGACTTTC
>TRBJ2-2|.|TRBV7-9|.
CASSLLGGLSNTGELFF
TGTGCCAGCAGCTTATTAGGGGGACTATCGAACACCGGGGAGCTGTTTTTT
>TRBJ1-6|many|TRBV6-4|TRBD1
CASSDSTGNNSPLHF
TGTGCCAGCAGTGACTCGACAGGGAATAATTCACCCCTCCACTTT
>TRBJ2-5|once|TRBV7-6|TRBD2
CASSLRLAGTYQETQYF
TGTGCCAGCAGCTTAAGACTAGCGGGAACGTACCAAGAGACCCAGTACTTC
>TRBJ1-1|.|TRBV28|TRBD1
CASRPWGQGLNTEAFF
TGTGCCAGCAGACCCTGGGGACAGGGGTTGAACACTGAAGCTTTCTTT
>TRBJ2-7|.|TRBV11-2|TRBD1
CASRDQGAGYEQYF
TGTGCCAGCAGAGATCAGGGGGCGGGCTACGAGCAGTACTTC
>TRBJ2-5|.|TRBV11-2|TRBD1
CASSLSGGSGQETQYF
TGTGCCAGCAGCTTATCAGGGGGCAGCGGCCAAGAGACCCAGTACTTC
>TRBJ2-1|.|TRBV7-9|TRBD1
CASSLVQGDEQFF
TGTGCCAGCAGCTTGGTTCAGGGGGATGAGCAGTTCTTC
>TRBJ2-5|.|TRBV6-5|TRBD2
CASSYLLAGGETQYF
TGTGCCAGCAGTTACCTACTAGCGGGAGGAGAGACCCAGTACTTC
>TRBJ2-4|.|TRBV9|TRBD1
CASSVYPGDRGAKNIQYF
TGTGCCAGCAGCGTATACCCCGGAGACAGGGGAGCCAAAAACATTCAGTACTTC
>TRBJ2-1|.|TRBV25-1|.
CASSPGGSYNEQFF
TGTGCCAGCAGCCCCGGGGGCTCCTACAATGAGCAGTTCTTC
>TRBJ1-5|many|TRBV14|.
CASSHSRFGRLSNQPQHF
TGTGCCAGCAGCCATTCCCGATTTGGGAGACTTAGCAATCAGCCCCAGCATTTT
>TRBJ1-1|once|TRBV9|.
CASSVAPQVGTEAFF
TGTGCCAGCAGCGTAGCCCCCCAGGTGGGCACTGAAGCTTTCTTT
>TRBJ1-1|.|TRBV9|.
CASSYRTDSMETFF
TGTGCCAGCAGCTATCGGACGGACAGTATGGAAACTTTCTTT
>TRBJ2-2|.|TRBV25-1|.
CASSGQGLTGELFF
TGTGCCAGCAGTGGGCAGGGCCTCACCGGGGAGCTGTTTTTT
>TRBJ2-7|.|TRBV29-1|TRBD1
CSVGTGTGGYEQYF
TGCAGCGTTGGGACCGGGACAGGGGGCTACGAGCAGTACTTC
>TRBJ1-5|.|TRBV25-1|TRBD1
CASSEEGAYSNQPQHF
TGTGCCAGCAGTGAAGAGGGGGCGTATAGCAATCAGCCCCAGCATTTT
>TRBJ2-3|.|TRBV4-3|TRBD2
CASSQHTGGPADTQYF
TGCGCCAGCAGCCAGCATACGGGGGGGCCCGCAGATACGCAGTATTTT
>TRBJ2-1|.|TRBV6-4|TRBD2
CASSRGAGSYNEQFF
TGTGCCAGCAGTAGAGGAGCGGGGAGTTACAATGAGCAGTTCTTC
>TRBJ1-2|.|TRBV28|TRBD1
CASSPGDRRSTFYGYTF
TGTGCCAGCAGTCCAGGGGACAGGAGGTCCACGTTCTATGGCTACACCTTC
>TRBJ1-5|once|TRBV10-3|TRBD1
CATSGGDRGQGQPQHF
TGTGCCACCTCGGGGGGGGACAGGGGGCAAGGGCAGCCCCAGCATTTT
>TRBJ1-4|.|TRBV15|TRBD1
CATSLRQGANEKLFF
TGTGCCACCAGCCTCCGACAGGGGGCTAATGAAAAACTGTTTTTT
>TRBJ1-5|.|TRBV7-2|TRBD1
CASSSSGTGEQPQHF
TGTGCCAGCAGCTCGTCCGGGACAGGGGAGCAGCCCCAGCATTTT
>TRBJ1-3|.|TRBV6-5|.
CASSYSTERIGNTIYF
TGTGCCAGCAGTTACTCGACCGAGCGTATAGGAAACACCATATATTTT
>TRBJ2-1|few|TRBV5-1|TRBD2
CASSLVSGAYEQFF
TGCGCCAGCAGCTTGGTTAGCGGGGCCTATGAGCAGTTCTTC
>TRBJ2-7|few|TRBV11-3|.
CASSKGGAYEQYF
TGTGCCAGCAGCAAGGGGGGGGCCTACGAGCAGTACTTC
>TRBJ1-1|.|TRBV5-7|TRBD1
CASRGRDRQNTEAFF
TGTGCCAGCAGAGGGCGGGACAGACAGAACACTGAAGCTTTCTTT
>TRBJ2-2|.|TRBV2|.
CASRLQDSETGELFF
TGTGCCAGCAGGCTTCAGGACAGCGAAACCGGGGAGCTGTTTTTT
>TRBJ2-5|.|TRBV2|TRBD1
CASSDEGAETQYF
TGTGCCAGCAGTGATGAGGGGGCAGAGACCCAGTACTTC
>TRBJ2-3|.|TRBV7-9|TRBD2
CASSLGATSGDSTDTQYF
TGTGCCAGCAGCCTAGGAGCGACTAGCGGGGATAGCACAGATACGCAGTATTTT